These T cell receptor beta chains were read from a single sample in a study of read filtering for tumor transcriptome and immune sequencing. TCRdb analysed the reads with MiXCR anew, one entry per CDR3 protein. Among 85,000 to 100,000 distinct CDR3 sequences listed, under 25% were seen once. What was sequenced was a population of CD138-negative cells sorted from bone marrow. The origin of the receptors is a donor at least 40 years old with multiple myeloma. CDR3s include the opening cysteine and the closing phenylalanine or tryptophan. The D gene is left open where the match is weak. Rows may omit the clone size; those that give it use once, few, many or a size class.

TRBJ1-1,NA,many,TRBV20-1,TGCAGTGCTAGAGATGGGGTCTCGAGGACTGAAGCTTTCTTT,CSARDGVSRTEAFF
TRBJ2-5,NA,NA,TRBV11-2,TGTGCCAGCAGCTTAGGGCCATACGGGGAGTACCAAGAGACCCAGTACTTC,CASSLGPYGEYQETQYF
TRBJ2-3,NA,many,TRBV19,TGTGCCAGTAGTATTCAGGGACGAATCAGCACAGATACGCAGTATTTT,CASSIQGRISTDTQYF
TRBJ2-5,NA,NA,TRBV28,TGTGCCAGCAGTCCGGGTTCGGGGGACCTCGGAGAGACCCAGTACTTC,CASSPGSGDLGETQYF
TRBJ2-3,NA,many,TRBV6-5,TGTGCCAGCAGGTTCACGGAGTCCGATACGCAGTATTTT,CASRFTESDTQYF
TRBJ2-1,TRBD2,many,TRBV28,TGTGCCAGCATGTACCTCGGGGGGGCCGTCAATGAGCAGTTCTTC,CASMYLGGAVNEQFF
TRBJ2-3,NA,once,TRBV6-5,TGTGCTAGAACCACCACCGGGTCTTGGGATACGCAGTATTTT,CARTTTGSWDTQYF
TRBJ1-6,NA,many,TRBV6-2/TRBV6-3,TGTGCCAGCAGCTTCACGGTGCAGGCACCCCTCCACTTT,CASSFTVQAPLHF
TRBJ1-5,NA,many,TRBV5-1,TGCGCCAGCAGCTTTTTCGGGGGGAGAGAGCCCCAGCATTTT,CASSFFGGREPQHF
TRBJ2-1,NA,NA,TRBV28,TGTGCCAGCAAATCCCGAGTCCCCTACAATGAGCAGTTCTTC,CASKSRVPYNEQFF
TRBJ1-1,NA,many,TRBV5-1,TGCGCCAGCAGCGCGGGACGGGTAAACACTGAAGCTTTCTTT,CASSAGRVNTEAFF
TRBJ2-1,TRBD2,many,TRBV5-1,TGTGCCAGCAGCTTAGACGGGGGGGCCTACAATGAGCAGTTCTTC,CASSLDGGAYNEQFF
TRBJ2-1,NA,many,TRBV5-1,TGCGCCAGCAGCCCCCGTAGGATGTCCTACAATGAGCAGTTCTTC,CASSPRRMSYNEQFF
TRBJ2-5,NA,many,TRBV29-1,TGCAGCGTTGGACCCCAAGAGACCCAGTACTTC,CSVGPQETQYF
TRBJ1-1,NA,many,TRBV5-1,TGCGCCAGTTTGGAACAGGACGGGAACACTGAAGCTTTCTTT,CASLEQDGNTEAFF
TRBJ2-7,TRBD1,many,TRBV5-1,TGCGCCAGCAGCTTGGGGGACAGGGTCTCCTACGAGCAGTACTTC,CASSLGDRVSYEQYF
TRBJ2-7,NA,few,TRBV3-1,TGTGCCAGCAGCCAGGTACTAGCCCCGAACGAGCAGTACTTC,CASSQVLAPNEQYF
TRBJ2-1,TRBD2,many,TRBV19,TGTGCCAGTAGTCCTCAGCGGGGGAGCTCCTACAATGAGCAGTTCTTC,CASSPQRGSSYNEQFF
TRBJ1-1,NA,NA,TRBV5-4,TGTGCCAGCAGCTTGCCCCCAGGGTTAGGCACTGAAGCTTTCTTT,CASSLPPGLGTEAFF
TRBJ2-5,NA,few,TRBV24-1,TGTGCCACCAGTGATTTTCACGAGACCCAGTACTTC,CATSDFHETQYF